This T cell receptor beta chain appears in the sequencing data of a study of T cells in Graves' hyperthyroidism and ophthalmopathy. About the study: Peripheral blood was drawn at first diagnosis, prior to all treatment. The study, taken as a whole, reports: Through a model of 13 V-J features, ophthalmopathy was separated from stable hyperthyroidism.

The source material, RNA transcripts, was used to amplify TCR beta CDR3 regions. The HTBI primer set drove a first-round RT-PCR of the TCR CDR3. TCRdb ran MiXCR on the multiplex PCR reads and lists one entry per CDR3 protein. The sample lists some 440,000 distinct CDR3 sequences; approximately 14% were seen once. This clonotype appeared many times. Its antigen is not known. Thyroid ultrasound and orbital computed tomography, with clinical symptoms and serum thyroxine and TRAb, informed diagnoses. The CDR3 totals 14 residues. Germline V gives CDR1 DFQATT, CDR2 SNEGSKA (reference sequence). Trimming cost V 5 bases and J 2 bases, with 14 bases left between them.

Sequences were obtained from blood. The receptor was isolated from a woman under 30 with Graves' hyperthyroidism. The genes are TRBV20-1 and TRBJ2-3; D possibly corresponds to TRBD2 (5 bases). This CDR3 is CSAGGFRYTDTQYF. The CDR3 DNA sequence: TGCAGTGCTGGCGGGTTCCGATACACAGATACGCAGTATTTT.